What follows are 24 T cell receptor beta chains derived from one specimen sequenced in a study of cytomegalovirus exposure and HLA in healthy donors. Primers included in the PCR were 60 Vbeta and 13 Jbeta primers. Sequencing was performed with immunoSEQ multiplex PCR; in TCRdb, only in-frame clones are kept and a portion is missing. The sample lists 110,000 to 150,000 clones, 60% to 75% occurring once. The specimen sequenced was PBMCs. All receptors derive from a young man in good health and CMV-seronegative.

The J gene is TRBJ2-7, the V gene TRBV6-5; 8 nucleotides agree with TRBD1. The V and J ends lost 0 bases and 3 bases, in that order; junction bases with no gene match: 4. The V gene's germline CDR1 is MNHEY and CDR2 SVGAGI. The CDR3 has 15 residues. DNA for the CDR3: TGTGCCAGCAGTTACTCTTACAGGGGGGACTACGAGCAGTACTTC. Encoded protein: CASSYSYRGDYEQYF.

CDR3 DNA sequence: TGTGCCAGCAGCGCCAGCGAGGATGAAAAACTGTTTTTT. It is translated as CASSASEDEKLFF. The genes are TRBV9 and TRBJ1-4, with D unclear. V gave up 3 bases and J gave up 6 bases, with 9 bases separating them. The CDR3 is 13 residues long. Germline V gives CDR1 SGDLS, CDR2 YYNGEE.

The chain couples TRBV7-8 to TRBJ1-2; D is unresolved. Germline V CDR1 and CDR2: SGHVS, FQNEAQ. Trimming stripped 7 bases from V and 1 base from J, with 16 bases between. This CDR3 is built from 15 residues. For the CDR3, the DNA is TGTGCCAGCACCCCAGACGAGAGGGTTAACTATGGCTACACCTTC. Translating it yields CASTPDERVNYGYTF. Drawing the rest from reference TRBV7-8 and TRBJ1-2, the complete variable domain is GAGVSQSPRYKVAKRGQDVALRCDPISGHVSLFWYQQALGQGPEFLTYFQNEAQLDKSGLPSDRFFAERPEGSVSTLKIQRTQQEDSAVYLCASTPDERVNYGYTFGSGTRLTVV.

Of note for this clone: The junction departs from the called germline gene at one end, perhaps through a read error. Additional DNA sequences in this sample encode the identical CDR3. The chain is built from TRBV29-1 and TRBJ1-1; 10 bases map to TRBD1. The germline V gene has CDR1 SQVTM and CDR2 ANQGSEA. The CDR3 is 13 residues long. CDR3 sequence: CSVSTGGGTEAFF. Here the CDR3 DNA reads TGCAGCGTTTCGACAGGGGGCGGCACTGAAGCCTTCTTT.

Details on this clone: One end of the junction varies from germline; a read error may be responsible. V and J are TRBV7-7 and TRBJ2-1, with a tentative D call TRBD1 (5 bases). There are 16 residues in the CDR3. CDR1 is SSHAT and CDR2 is FNYEAQ in the germline V gene (reference sequence). The CDR3 region is CASSPHTGNVYNEQFF. CDR3 in DNA: TGTGCTAGCAGCCCCCATACAGGAAATGTTTACAATGAGCAGTTCTTC.

The rearrangement joins TRBV27 to TRBJ1-5, with D maybe TRBD1 (5 bases). The ends were cut back, 6 bases at V and 3 bases at J, with 15 bases in the middle. Germline CDR1 is MNHEY and CDR2 is SMNVEV (reference sequence). CDR3 length equals 15 residues. CDR3 in amino acids: CASSPSSGVNQPQHF. The CDR3 DNA follows: TGTGCCAGCAGCCCTTCATCGGGGGTCAATCAGCCCCAGCATTTT.

In this sample, this clone turned up a few times. The chain uses TRBV5-6 and TRBJ2-7, with a weak D call TRBD1 (5 bases). V shed 0 bases and J shed 3 bases, with 7 bases lying between them. Per the germline V gene, CDR1 is SGHDT and CDR2 is YYEEEE. There are 13 residues in the CDR3. CDR3: CASSLDRYYEQYF. The CDR3 DNA reads TGTGCCAGCAGCTTGGACAGGTACTACGAGCAGTACTTC.

The rearrangement joins TRBV28 to TRBJ2-7; D might be TRBD2 (6 bases). This CDR3 has 11 amino acids. Germline V lookup: CDR1 MDHEN, CDR2 SYDVKM. Between the trimmed V and J ends, which lost 5 bases and 6 bases, there was a span of 8 bases. The CDR3 bases are TGTGCCAGCAGTGGGGACTTCGAGCAGTACTTC. As protein: CASSGDFEQYF.

The rearrangement uses TRBV15 and TRBJ2-7; 9 nucleotides line up with TRBD1. Germline values: CDR1 LNHNV, CDR2 YYDKDF (reference sequence). V lost 8 bases to trimming and J lost 1 base; unmatched junction nucleotides: 6. The CDR3 has 14 amino acids. The CDR3 nucleotides are TGTGCCACCCAGCTGACAGGGGGGTCCTACGAGCAGTACTTC. It translates to CATQLTGGSYEQYF. The variable domain in full, completed from reference TRBV15 and TRBJ2-7, reads DAMVIQNPRYQVTQFGKPVTLSCSQTLNHNVMYWYQQKSSQAPKLLFHYYDKDFNNEADTPDNFQSRRPNTSFCFLDIRSPGLGDTAMYLCATQLTGGSYEQYFGPGTRLTVT.

This chain connects TRBV19 to TRBJ1-1, with D uncertain. The CDR3 contains 12 residues. Germline V gives CDR1 LNHDA, CDR2 SQIVND (reference sequence). Trimming removed 6 bases at V and 7 bases at J, with 12 bases between. CDR3: CASRSLGREAFF. Here the CDR3 DNA reads TGTGCCAGTAGGTCTTTGGGCCGTGAAGCTTTCTTT.

The chain has TRBV9 and TRBJ2-5, with TRBD1 identical over 9 bases. This CDR3 contains 16 residues. Per germline, CDR1 SGDLS and CDR2 YYNGEE. J was trimmed by 5 bases and V by 2 bases; bases with no gene match: 10. Here the CDR3 reads CASSVALLDRGETQYF. The CDR3 DNA reads TGTGCCAGCAGCGTCGCCTTACTGGACAGGGGTGAGACCCAGTACTTC.

The V gene is TRBV7-7, the J gene TRBJ2-1; no definite D call. V lost 0 bases and J lost 4, with 4 bases in between. Germline V gene sequence: CDR1 SSHAT, CDR2 FNYEAQ (reference sequence). The CDR3 totals 13 residues. In nucleotides, the CDR3 is TGTGCCAGCAGCTTAGCACAGTACAATGAGCAGTTCTTC. Translating it yields CASSLAQYNEQFF.

A single count supports this clone. The J gene is TRBJ1-1, the V gene TRBV19, with 8 bases lining up with TRBD1. Germline-derived CDR1 and CDR2 are LNHDA and SQIVND (reference sequence). The CDR3 has 16 residues. V lost 7 bases and J lost 3; bases outside the gene matches: 13. CDR3 residues: CASTPGQGRSDTEAFF. The CDR3 bases are TGTGCCAGTACCCCAGGACAGGGTAGAAGCGACACTGAAGCTTTCTTT.

The V call is TRBV28, the J call TRBJ2-7; 8 bases are a match to TRBD2. J lost 5 bases, V lost 6 bases, and 6 bases had no gene match. The germline V gene has CDR1 MDHEN and CDR2 SYDVKM. The CDR3 loop spans 13 amino acids. The CDR3 DNA follows: TGTGCCAGCAGGCGAGCGGGAGTACACGAGCAGTACTTC. Protein sequence: CASRRAGVHEQYF.

This sequence joins TRBV7-9 and TRBJ2-7; a possible D gene is TRBD2 (6 bases). CDR3 length: 15 residues. V gave up 5 bases and J gave up 0 bases, with 14 bases separating them. Germline assignment: CDR1 SEHNR and CDR2 FQNEAQ (reference sequence). CDR3 loop: CASSPGGTSSYEQYF. As DNA, the CDR3 is TGTGCCAGCAGCCCAGGCGGGACGAGCTCCTACGAGCAGTACTTC.

The V and J genes are TRBV2 and TRBJ2-5; 9 bases line up with TRBD2. This CDR3 region has 16 residues. Germline CDR1 is SNHLY and CDR2 is FYNNEI. Unmatched junction bases numbered 10, after V lost 2 bases and J lost 6 bases. CDR3 bases: TGTGCCAGCAGTGAAAGATTTAGCGGGGGAGAAAAGACCCAGTACTTC. It is translated as CASSERFSGGEKTQYF.

The genes are TRBV6-1 and TRBJ2-3; no clear D gene. Germline loops: CDR1 MNHNS, CDR2 SASEGT. The V end lost 10 bases, the J end lost 6 bases, and 14 bases lay between the germline ends. The CDR3 extends over 12 amino acids. CDR3 residues: CATDFSRDTQYF. CDR3 in DNA: TGTGCCACCGATTTTTCTCGGGATACGCAGTATTTT.

This clone has a single count. The chain has TRBV5-1 and TRBJ1-5; TRBD1 matches 11 bases. From germline, CDR1 is SGHRS and CDR2 YFSETQ. V shed 4 bases, J shed 6 bases, and the junction held 6 bases outside the gene matches. The CDR3 is made up of 15 amino acids. CDR3 bases: TGCGCCAGCAGCCTAGGACAGGGGGCGGGTCAGCCCCAGCATTTT. Its translation: CASSLGQGAGQPQHF.

V is TRBV29-1 and J is TRBJ2-5, with D possibly matching TRBD1 (6 bases). Germline V CDR1 and CDR2: SQVTM, ANQGSEA. The CDR3 loop spans 13 amino acids. The germline V and J ends were trimmed by 4 bases and 1 base, with 10 bases remaining between them. This CDR3 reads CSVGTEPQETQYF. For the CDR3, the DNA is TGCAGCGTTGGGACAGAGCCCCAAGAGACCCAGTACTTC. Full variable domain (rest looked up from reference TRBV29-1 and TRBJ2-5): SAVISQKPSRDICQRGTSLTIQCQVDSQVTMMFWYRQQPGQSLTLIATANQGSEATYESGFVIDKFPISRPNLTFSTLTVSNMSPEDSSIYLCSVGTEPQETQYFGPGTRLLVL.

The chain links TRBV5-1 to TRBJ1-2; 8 bases fit TRBD1. The CDR3 sequence is 14 residues long. J lost 11 bases, V lost 4 bases, and 13 bases had no gene match. From germline, CDR1 is SGHRS and CDR2 YFSETQ. CDR3 in amino acids: CASSNFAGQERYTF. CDR3 DNA sequence: TGCGCCAGCAGCAACTTCGCGGGACAGGAGAGATACACCTTC.

V usage is TRBV11-3 and J usage is TRBJ2-1, with 9 nucleotides matching TRBD1. Germline CDR1 reads SGHNT; CDR2 reads YENEEA. V shed 1 base and J 8 bases; nucleotides not matched to a gene: 6. The CDR3 sequence is 15 residues long. CDR3 coding DNA: TGTGCCAGCAGCTTAGCCGGACAGGGGACCGATGAGCAGTTCTTC. As protein: CASSLAGQGTDEQFF.

This sequence joins TRBV6-4 and TRBJ2-1; 10 bases align to TRBD2. Germline V gene lookup returns CDR1 MRHNA and CDR2 SNTAGT. This CDR3 spans 13 amino acids. Trimming took 3 bases from V and 7 from J; bases not matched to a gene: 0. CDR3 bases: TGTGCCAGCAGTGAACTAGCGGGGAATGAGCAGTTCTTC. Translation: CASSELAGNEQFF.

The J gene is TRBJ2-7, the V gene TRBV4-2; weak D call: TRBD2 (7 bases). Germline values: CDR1 LGHNA, CDR2 YNFKEQ. V lost 5 bases to trimming and J lost 5 bases, with 16 bases between them. CDR3 length equals 14 residues. The CDR3 sequence: CASSWGGGKHEQYF. The CDR3 DNA reads as TGTGCCAGCAGCTGGGGGGGCGGGAAGCACGAGCAGTACTTC.

The chain employs TRBV10-3 and TRBJ1-1, with TRBD1 as a possible D gene (5 bases). Per germline, CDR1 ENHRY and CDR2 SYGVKD. With 6 bases removed from V and 0 bases from J, the gap between germline ends came to 14 bases. There are 15 residues in the CDR3. CDR3: CAIRALGGMNTEAFF. CDR3 DNA: TGTGCCATCAGGGCCTTGGGGGGGATGAACACTGAAGCTTTCTTT.